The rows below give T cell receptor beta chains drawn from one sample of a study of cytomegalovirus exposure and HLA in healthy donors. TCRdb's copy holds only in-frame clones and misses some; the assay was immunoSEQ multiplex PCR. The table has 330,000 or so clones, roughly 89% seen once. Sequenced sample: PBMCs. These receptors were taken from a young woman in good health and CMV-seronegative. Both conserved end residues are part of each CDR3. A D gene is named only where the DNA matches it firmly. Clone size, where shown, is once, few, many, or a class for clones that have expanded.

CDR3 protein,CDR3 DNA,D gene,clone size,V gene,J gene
CASSEWEAGDTEAFF,TGTGCCAGCAGTGAATGGGAGGCGGGGGACACTGAAGCTTTCTTT,.,.,TRBV2,TRBJ1-1
CASSPSLAGGPGVYEQYF,TGTGCCAGCAGTCCTTCACTAGCGGGAGGGCCTGGGGTATACGAGCAGTACTTC,TRBD2,.,TRBV27,TRBJ2-7
CASSVRAGGPSGEQFF,TGCGCCAGCAGCGTGAGAGCGGGAGGGCCATCAGGCGAGCAGTTCTTC,TRBD2,.,TRBV5-1,TRBJ2-1
CASSPSYEQYF,TGTGCCAGCAGTCCATCCTACGAGCAGTACTTC,.,.,TRBV6-1,TRBJ2-7
CASSLSSATGDQPQHF,TGTGCCAGCAGCTTATCCTCCGCGACAGGGGATCAGCCCCAGCATTTT,TRBD1,.,TRBV7-9,TRBJ1-5
CASSETWGQIRNTGELFF,TGTGCCAGCAGTGAAACCTGGGGGCAGATAAGAAACACCGGGGAGCTGTTTTTT,.,.,TRBV2,TRBJ2-2
CASSPRTGNTEAFF,TGTGCCAGCAGTCCCCGGACAGGGAACACTGAAGCTTTCTTT,TRBD1,once,TRBV6-5,TRBJ1-1
CASSSSGSYEQYF,TGTGCCAGCAGTTCGTCAGGCAGCTACGAGCAGTACTTC,.,many,TRBV27,TRBJ2-7
CASSPQLAGGHQETQYF,TGCGCCAGCAGCCCGCAACTAGCGGGAGGACACCAAGAGACCCAGTACTTC,TRBD2,.,TRBV5-1,TRBJ2-5
CASSFYRGSTEAFF,TGTGCCAGCAGTTTTTACAGGGGTAGCACTGAAGCTTTCTTT,TRBD1,.,TRBV27,TRBJ1-1
CASSLQGGGYSNQPQHF,TGTGCCAGCAGTTTACAGGGCGGAGGGTATAGCAATCAGCCCCAGCATTTT,.,.,TRBV27,TRBJ1-5
CASSIPRGEQYF,TGTGCCAGCAGCATCCCTCGGGGGGAGCAGTACTTC,.,.,TRBV7-9,TRBJ2-7
CASSFGQGNNEQFF,TGTGCCAGCAGCTTCGGACAGGGTAACAATGAGCAGTTCTTC,TRBD1,few,TRBV7-6,TRBJ2-1
CASSQVSGGNTDTQYF,TGCGCCAGCAGCCAAGTAAGCGGAGGGAACACAGATACGCAGTATTTT,.,.,TRBV4-3,TRBJ2-3
CASNGEGSQPQHF,TGTGCCAGCAATGGGGAGGGCAGTCAGCCCCAGCATTTT,.,.,TRBV28,TRBJ1-5
CATSWSINQPQHF,TGTGCCACCAGCTGGAGCATCAATCAGCCCCAGCATTTT,.,few,TRBV15,TRBJ1-5
CGTGSYATNEKLFF,TGTGGGACAGGGTCCTATGCAACTAATGAAAAACTGTTTTTT,TRBD1,.,TRBV28,TRBJ1-4
CASSPVAGVMDEQFF,TGTGCCAGCAGTCCTGTAGCGGGAGTTATGGATGAGCAGTTCTTC,TRBD2,.,TRBV27,TRBJ2-1
CASSLEASLSTDTQYF,TGTGCCAGCAGCTTAGAGGCTAGCTTGAGCACAGATACGCAGTATTTT,.,.,TRBV7-2,TRBJ2-3
CASSSTVSSYEQYF,TGTGCCAGTAGTTCGACAGTAAGCTCCTACGAGCAGTACTTC,.,.,TRBV19,TRBJ2-7
CATLLGTWNTEAFF,TGTGCCACCTTATTAGGGACATGGAACACTGAAGCTTTCTTT,.,.,TRBV2,TRBJ1-1
CASRASGRPNEQFF,TGTGCCAGCAGGGCTAGCGGGAGGCCCAATGAGCAGTTCTTC,TRBD2,few,TRBV7-2,TRBJ2-1
CASSFGQALGDGYTF,TGTGCCAGCAGTTTCGGGCAGGCCCTAGGGGATGGCTACACCTTC,.,.,TRBV27,TRBJ1-2
CASSLGGTGELFF,TGTGCCAGCAGTCTCGGGGGTACCGGGGAGCTGTTTTTT,.,.,TRBV27,TRBJ2-2
CASSANRDRALGPQHF,TGTGCCAGCAGCGCCAACCGGGACAGGGCCCTGGGGCCCCAGCATTTT,TRBD1,.,TRBV7-9,TRBJ1-5
CASSEIGGGGYEQYF,TGTGCCAGCAGTGAAATAGGAGGGGGCGGCTACGAGCAGTACTTC,.,.,TRBV6-1,TRBJ2-7
CASSQDLGEKLFF,TGTGCCAGCAGCCAAGATCTTGGCGAAAAACTGTTTTTT,.,.,TRBV14,TRBJ1-4
CASNPSGSIVHNEQFF,TGTGCCAGCAACCCCTCGGGATCCATAGTACACAATGAGCAGTTCTTC,.,.,TRBV2,TRBJ2-1
CASNRGPETQYF,TGTGCCAGCAACAGGGGGCCCGAGACCCAGTACTTC,TRBD1,.,TRBV28,TRBJ2-5
CASSGLREGTYNEQFF,TGTGCCAGCAGTGGGTTGCGGGAGGGGACCTACAATGAGCAGTTCTTC,TRBD2,.,TRBV2,TRBJ2-1
CASSDPGQNTDTQYF,TGCGCCAGCAGCGACCCAGGGCAGAACACAGATACGCAGTATTTT,.,.,TRBV5-1,TRBJ2-3
CASRTQGSNEKLFF,TGTGCCAGCAGGACACAGGGTTCCAATGAAAAACTGTTTTTT,.,.,TRBV6-6,TRBJ1-4
CASSQGEGLIYGYTF,TGTGCCAGCAGCCAAGGCGAGGGCCTTATCTATGGCTACACCTTC,.,.,TRBV4-2,TRBJ1-2
CASTLSGTTYHEQFF,TGTGCCAGCACCCTTAGCGGGACTACCTACCATGAGCAGTTCTTC,TRBD2,once,TRBV2,TRBJ2-1
CAISESGTGGREQYF,TGTGCCATCAGTGAGTCGGGGACAGGGGGCAGGGAGCAGTACTTC,TRBD1,.,TRBV10-3,TRBJ2-7
CATSRVGTGELFF,TGTGCCACCAGCAGAGTCGGGACCGGGGAGCTGTTTTTT,.,.,TRBV15,TRBJ2-2
CASSFGRTGQVYEQYF,TGTGCCAGCAGCTTTGGAAGGACAGGGCAAGTCTACGAGCAGTACTTC,TRBD1,.,TRBV5-5,TRBJ2-7
CASSSTDSNQPQHF,TGTGCCAGCAGCTCCACAGATAGCAATCAGCCCCAGCATTTT,.,.,TRBV7-2,TRBJ1-5
CASSLGAPGNTIYF,TGTGCCAGCAGTTTAGGAGCGCCTGGAAACACCATATATTTT,.,.,TRBV6-6,TRBJ1-3
CASSFAPGQGREKLFF,TGTGCCAGCAGCTTCGCCCCGGGACAGGGGCGGGAAAAACTGTTTTTT,TRBD1,.,TRBV9,TRBJ1-4
CASSTLAGTYEQYF,TGTGCCAGTAGTACACTAGCGGGTACCTACGAGCAGTACTTC,TRBD2,.,TRBV19,TRBJ2-7
CASGQGAYEQYF,TGTGCCAGCGGCCAGGGGGCCTACGAGCAGTACTTC,TRBD1,.,TRBV2,TRBJ2-7
CASSETGFLNQPQHF,TGTGCCAGCAGTGAGACGGGGTTTCTAAATCAGCCCCAGCATTTT,.,.,TRBV2,TRBJ1-5
CASSAPTGRNTEAFF,TGTGCCAGCAGCGCCCCTACTGGGCGGAACACTGAAGCTTTCTTT,.,.,TRBV28,TRBJ1-1
CASSSRTGTTGELFF,TGCGCCAGCAGTTCTCGGACAGGGACCACCGGGGAGCTGTTTTTT,TRBD1,.,TRBV4-1,TRBJ2-2
CAWSRGITYEQYF,TGTGCCTGGAGCCGCGGGATTACCTACGAGCAGTACTTC,.,.,TRBV30,TRBJ2-7
CASSPRTSGSTDTQYF,TGTGCCAGCAGCCCCCGGACTAGCGGGAGCACAGATACGCAGTATTTT,TRBD2,.,TRBV9,TRBJ2-3
CASIPRHDF,TGTGCCAGCATTCCGAGGCACGACTTC,.,once,TRBV27,TRBJ2-4
CASSGAWGEMEETQYF,TGTGCCAGCAGCGGGGCGTGGGGGGAGATGGAAGAGACCCAGTACTTC,.,.,TRBV2,TRBJ2-5
CASSAGQANYGYTF,TGTGCCAGCAGCGCTGGACAGGCTAACTATGGCTACACCTTC,TRBD1,.,TRBV9,TRBJ1-2
CASSLRDQAGELFF,TGTGCCAGCAGCCTCCGGGATCAGGCCGGGGAGCTGTTTTTT,.,.,TRBV11-3,TRBJ2-2
CASSQDGGLYNEQFF,TGCGCCAGCAGCCAAGATGGGGGCCTGTACAATGAGCAGTTCTTC,.,.,TRBV4-3,TRBJ2-1
CASTSSPTDYGYTF,TGTGCCAGTACCTCGTCACCGACAGACTATGGCTACACCTTC,.,.,TRBV19,TRBJ1-2